This passage covers 22 T cell receptor beta chains from one sample sequenced in a study of shared clonotypes between healthy human individuals. Clones were read by immunoSEQ multiplex PCR, and TCRdb kept only the in-frame ones, dropping some. The sample holds around 980,000 clones, about four fifths seen once. The specimen sequenced was memory CD4+ T cells from PBMCs. As to subset: CD45RA-negative fraction. Receptors were obtained from a man aged 18-30 years in good health. Some clones in this sample may be carry-over from other donors' samples.

In the case of this clone: The sample carries other DNA sequences with the same CDR3. V gene TRBV18 combines with J gene TRBJ1-1; perhaps TRBD1 as D (5 bases). Trimming left V 3 bases short and J 1 base short, with 9 bases between. This CDR3 spans 14 amino acids. The V gene's germline CDR1 is KGHSH and CDR2 LQKENI. The CDR3, as DNA: TGTGCCAGCTCACCGGGGGGATCGAACACTGAAGCTTTCTTT. It yields the protein CASSPGGSNTEAFF.

The chain joins TRBV19 to TRBJ1-5, with 7 bases that match TRBD1. The CDR3 is 14 residues long. CDR1 is LNHDA, CDR2 SQIVND, per germline (reference sequence). Unmatched junction bases numbered 4, after V lost 4 bases and J lost 4 bases. The CDR3 protein is CASSRTGENQPQHF. CDR3 sequence (DNA): TGTGCCAGTAGTAGGACAGGCGAGAATCAGCCCCAGCATTTT.

CDR3 region: CASSSAGDTQYF. For the CDR3, the DNA is TGTGCCAGCAGCTCCGCCGGGGATACGCAGTATTTT. This chain links TRBV7-2 with TRBJ2-3; D ambiguous. V lost 4 bases and J lost 6, with 8 bases in between. Per the germline V gene, CDR1 is SGHTA and CDR2 is FQGNSA. The CDR3 covers 12 residues. Filled out from reference TRBV7-2 and TRBJ2-3, the complete variable domain reads GAGVSQSPSNKVTEKGKDVELRCDPISGHTALYWYRQSLGQGLEFLIYFQGNSAPDKSGLPSDRFSAERTGGSVSTLTIQRTQQEDSAVYLCASSSAGDTQYFGPGTRLTVL.

This clone was detected only once. The chain has TRBV6-5 and TRBJ2-7; 11 bases map to TRBD1. J gave up 3 bases and V 5 bases, and 6 bases lay outside the gene matches. Germline V gene sequence: CDR1 MNHEY, CDR2 SVGAGI. The CDR3 has 15 residues. The CDR3 nucleotides read TGTGCCAGCAGTGGGCCCGGGACAGGGGGCTACGAGCAGTACTTC. Residues: CASSGPGTGGYEQYF.

The J gene is TRBJ2-7, the V gene TRBV5-1; the match to TRBD2 covers 10 bases. Per the germline V gene, CDR1 is SGHRS and CDR2 is YFSETQ. Losses at the gene ends were 4 bases for V and 2 bases for J; bases not matched to a gene: 6. The CDR3 contains 15 residues. The CDR3 loop reads CASSPLLAGAYEQYF. The CDR3 DNA reads as TGCGCCAGCAGCCCCCTGCTAGCGGGAGCCTACGAGCAGTACTTC.

Comments on this clone: This probably arose from a read error, given a far larger clone one base away. The chain recombines TRBV7-8 with TRBJ1-1; 9 bases align to TRBD1. Germline CDR1 is SGHVS and CDR2 is FQNEAQ. Unmatched junction bases numbered 7, after V lost 5 bases and J lost 3 bases. This CDR3 region has 15 residues. The CDR3 nucleotides read TGTGCCAGCAGCCCTTGGGGACAGGGAGACACTGAAGCTTTCTTT. Amino acids: CASSPWGQGDTEAFF.

This clone was seen a handful of times. The chain has TRBV30 and TRBJ1-5; tentative D call: TRBD1 (5 bases). V was pared by 0 bases and J by 7 bases, with 10 bases between. The germline gives CDR1 GTSNPN, CDR2 SVGIG (reference sequence). CDR3 length equals 13 residues. The CDR3 DNA follows: TGTGCCTGGAGTGTACTACGGGACCAGCCCCAGCATTTT. This encodes CAWSVLRDQPQHF.

This sequence joins TRBV5-1 and TRBJ2-7, with 8 nucleotides matching TRBD1. The CDR3 has 15 residues. Germline V CDR1 and CDR2: SGHRS, YFSETQ. V gave up 4 bases and J gave up 0 bases; unmatched junction bases: 6. This CDR3 reads CASSPKGTGSYEQYF. In DNA, the CDR3 is TGCGCCAGCAGCCCCAAAGGGACAGGCTCCTACGAGCAGTACTTC.

This sequence joins TRBV20-1 and TRBJ2-7; D is ambiguous. Germline lookup yields CDR1 DFQATT and CDR2 SNEGSKA (reference sequence). V lost 4 bases and J 3 bases, leaving 1 base between the germline ends. The CDR3 covers 9 residues. DNA of the CDR3: TGCAGTGCTAACTACGAGCAGTACTTC. This sequence encodes CSANYEQYF.

This clone has only one observation. This rearrangement joins TRBV18 to TRBJ2-7; TRBD1 agrees at 8 bases. Germline values: CDR1 KGHSH, CDR2 LQKENI. V lost 8 bases, J lost 4 bases, and 10 bases stayed unmatched. The CDR3 is 14 residues long. DNA for the CDR3: TGTGCCAGCCTCGACGGGACAGGATCTTACGAGCAGTACTTC. Amino acids: CASLDGTGSYEQYF.

In this sample, this clone turned up many times. The chain couples TRBV28 to TRBJ2-7; TRBD2 might be the D (6 bases). V lost 1 base and J 7 bases, leaving 23 bases between the germline ends. The CDR3 has 17 residues. Germline V CDR1 and CDR2: MDHEN, SYDVKM. The CDR3 region has the DNA TGTGCCAGCAGTTTATATCCACGCGGGACCTCCTCGGGTGAGCAGTACTTC. This gives the protein CASSLYPRGTSSGEQYF.

The J gene is TRBJ2-7, the V gene TRBV18; D call uncertain. From germline, CDR1 is KGHSH and CDR2 LQKENI. This CDR3 region has 14 residues. V lost 3 bases to trimming and J lost 5 bases, with 14 bases between them. For the CDR3, the DNA is TGTGCCAGCTCACCTAATGGGATTCAGGACGAGCAGTACTTC. Encoded protein: CASSPNGIQDEQYF.

V usage is TRBV7-9 and J usage is TRBJ1-5; D not certain. Trimming took off 5 bases at V and 4 bases at J, with 6 bases between the two ends. CDR3 length equals 12 residues. In germline, CDR1 is SEHNR, CDR2 FQNEAQ (reference sequence). The CDR3 nucleotides read TGTGCCAGCAGCGACCGAAATCAGCCCCAGCATTTT. It specifies CASSDRNQPQHF.

Regarding this clone: It may be a read error: a sequence one base away is much more abundant. The gene calls are TRBV6-4 and TRBJ2-7; D unresolved. The CDR3 sequence is 11 residues long. Trimming removed 4 bases at V and 0 bases at J, with 1 base between. Germline CDR1 and CDR2: MRHNA and SNTAGT. The CDR3 sequence is CASSASYEQYF. The DNA of the CDR3 is TGTGCCAGCAGTGCCTCCTACGAGCAGTACTTC.

This clone was seen a few times. A junction boundary mismatches the germline segment, possibly from a read error. The chain recombines TRBV7-7 with TRBJ2-7; 7 bases align to TRBD1. Germline values: CDR1 SSHAT, CDR2 FNYEAQ (reference sequence). The CDR3 runs to 14 residues. The CDR3 loop reads CASRLQGPPYEQYF. In DNA, the CDR3 is TGTGCTAGCAGACTACAGGGGCCTCCTTACGAGCAGTACTTC. Together with reference TRBV7-7 and TRBJ2-7, the CDR3 gives the full variable domain: GAGVSQSPRYKVTKRGQDVTLRCDPISSHATLYWYQQALGQGPEFLTYFNYEAQPDKSGLPSDRFSAERPEGSISTLTIQRTEQRDSAMYRCASRLQGPPYEQYFGPGTRLTVT.

V gene TRBV2 combines with J gene TRBJ2-2, with 7 bases identical to TRBD2. In germline, CDR1 is SNHLY, CDR2 FYNNEI. The CDR3 contains 16 residues. V trimming: 6 bases; J trimming: 1 base; junction bases outside the gene matches: 8. CDR3 DNA sequence: TGTGCCAGCAGCCGGGAGGCCCTATTGAACACCGGGGAGCTGTTTTTT. Protein product: CASSREALLNTGELFF.

This clone is a singleton in its sample. At one end the junction does not follow the germline gene, possibly because of a read error. Additional DNA sequences in this sample encode the identical CDR3. This chain uses TRBV7-9 with TRBJ2-5, with TRBD2 identical over 7 bases. This CDR3 is 15 amino acids long. The germline V gene has CDR1 SEHNR and CDR2 FQNEAQ (reference sequence). CDR3 in DNA: TGTGCCAGCAGCTTAGGACTAGCAAATCGGGAGACACAGTACTTC. Encoded protein: CASSLGLANRETQYF.

A few counts support this clone. The rearrangement joins TRBV30 to TRBJ2-5, with 12 positions matching TRBD1. The J call may not be correct, given that the DNA end is closer to TRBJ2-7. Germline CDR1 is GTSNPN and CDR2 is SVGIG (reference sequence). The CDR3 length is 14 residues. The CDR3 DNA follows: TGTGCCTGGAGCCGGGACAGGGGGCGATACGAGCAGTACTTC. Its translation is CAWSRDRGRYEQYF.

This clone occurred once. The rearrangement uses TRBV9 and TRBJ2-1; no reliable D call. Germline V gene lookup returns CDR1 SGDLS and CDR2 YYNGEE. V gave up 4 bases and J gave up 9 bases, with 11 bases separating them. The length of the CDR3 is 12 residues. The CDR3 protein is CASSLVLGEQFF. The CDR3 region has the DNA TGTGCCAGCAGCCTTGTCCTAGGTGAGCAGTTCTTC.

This clone was detected only once. The CDR3 sequence: CASSLRTGRNEQFF. CDR3 DNA sequence: TGTGCCAGCAGCCTGCGGACCGGCCGCAATGAGCAGTTCTTC. The V gene is TRBV7-2, the J gene TRBJ2-1; D is ambiguous. Per the germline V gene, CDR1 is SGHTA and CDR2 is FQGNSA. Trimming took off 5 bases at V and 6 bases at J, with 14 bases between the two ends. The CDR3 spans 14 residues.

The rearrangement joins TRBV7-9 to TRBJ2-1; the match to TRBD2 covers 8 bases. Germline lookup yields CDR1 SEHNR and CDR2 FQNEAQ (reference sequence). This CDR3 region has 15 residues. Germline trimming cut 5 bases from V and 9 bases from J; bases unmatched to any gene: 12. CDR3 sequence (DNA): TGTGCCAGCAGCAGTAACGGGAGGGCGTCTGGTGAGCAGTTCTTC. Encoded protein: CASSSNGRASGEQFF.

This clone was seen only a few times. The chain is built from TRBV2 and TRBJ2-4, with D possibly matching TRBD2 (6 bases). The CDR3 is made up of 15 amino acids. The V end was cut by 5 bases, the J end by 9 bases, with 20 bases between. The germline V gene has CDR1 SNHLY and CDR2 FYNNEI. DNA of the CDR3: TGTGCCAGCAGTCTCGAGGGAGGCGGCGGAGGCATTCAGTACTTC. It encodes CASSLEGGGGGIQYF.